Listed here are 9 T cell receptor beta chains from one sample, sequenced in a study of T cells in Graves' hyperthyroidism and ophthalmopathy (dated by TCRdb to 2018 to 2020). The library was generated by multiplex PCR. The instrument was an Illumina HiSeq 2000. The TCR beta CDR3 regions were amplified from the RNA transcripts. For the first round of RT-PCR on the TCR CDR3, the HTBI primer set was used together with the Qiagen OneStep RT-PCR kit. Using fastp at Q25 and MiXCR, TCRdb reprocessed the public reads and kept productive beta chains. Entries are consolidated by CDR3 protein sequence, retaining the most common genes and DNA. The sample table lists roughly 700,000 distinct CDR3 sequences, 14% of them with a count of one. Of the sample, roughly 10% is held by the ten largest clones. Sequencing was carried out using blood. The receptor set was obtained from a woman aged 18 to 35 with Graves' hyperthyroidism.

The sample holds many counts of this clonotype. The CDR3 protein is CSARRGVLNEQFF. DNA of the CDR3: TGCAGTGCTAGAAGGGGGGTGCTCAATGAGCAGTTCTTC. The chain employs TRBV20-1 and TRBJ2-1, with D perhaps given as TRBD1 or TRBD2 (6 bases each). From germline, CDR1 is DFQATT and CDR2 SNEGSKA (reference sequence). CDR3 length: 13 amino acids. Trimming took 2 bases from V and 6 from J, leaving 11 bases between them.

This clonotype has at least ten counts. The chain uses TRBV20-1 and TRBJ2-5, with TRBD1 matching over 7 bases. The V gene's germline CDR1 is DFQATT and CDR2 SNEGSKA (reference sequence). V was pared by 5 bases and J by 4 bases, with 13 bases of the junction left unmatched. This CDR3 is 15 amino acids long. The CDR3 sequence: CSAPPATGARETQYF. As DNA, the CDR3 is TGCAGTGCTCCCCCCGCCACAGGGGCGCGAGAGACCCAGTACTTC.

This clonotype was seen ten or more times. The chain employs TRBV30 and TRBJ2-1; 7 nucleotides agree with TRBD2. In germline, CDR1 is GTSNPN, CDR2 SVGIG (reference sequence). This CDR3 is built from 13 residues. V shed 2 bases, J shed 9 bases, and the junction held 7 bases outside the gene matches. The CDR3: CAWSLTSRSEQFF. The DNA for the CDR3 is TGTGCCTGGAGTCTGACTAGCCGGAGTGAGCAGTTCTTC.

Many counts were recorded for this clonotype. The V call is TRBV6-2 or TRBV6-3, the J call TRBJ1-5; TRBD1 matches 7 bases. The CDR3 covers 19 residues. Germline V gene sequence: CDR1 MNHEY, CDR2 SVGEGT. Trimming took 6 bases from V and 0 from J; bases not matched to a gene: 17. The CDR3 sequence is CASRSPLAGQFYSNQPQHF. DNA for the CDR3: TGTGCCAGCAGGTCCCCCCTAGCGGGACAGTTTTATAGCAATCAGCCCCAGCATTTT.

The chain links TRBV30 to TRBJ2-1, with TRBD1 matching 8 bases. The J segment lost 7 bases and the V segment lost 1 base, leaving 3 bases of the junction unmatched. This CDR3 spans 13 amino acids. CDR1 is GTSNPN, CDR2 SVGIG, per germline (reference sequence). CDR3 in DNA: TGTGCCTGGAGTGCCTGGACAGGGAATGAGCAGTTCTTC. It specifies CAWSAWTGNEQFF.

This clonotype was counted between two and nine times. This chain joins TRBV10-3 and TRBJ1-5, with D possibly matching TRBD1 (5 bases). V was shortened by 8 bases and J by 2 bases, with 16 bases between the two germline ends. The CDR3 is 15 amino acids. Germline lookup yields CDR1 ENHRY and CDR2 SYGVKD. As DNA, the CDR3 is TGTGCCATCGGTGGGGCCAAATCGGGCAATCAGCCCCAGCATTTT. It specifies CAIGGAKSGNQPQHF.

The rearrangement joins TRBV7-9 to TRBJ2-7; D is perhaps TRBD2 (5 bases). The V gene's germline CDR1 is SEHNR and CDR2 FQNEAQ (reference sequence). The CDR3 runs 14 residues. Trimming left V 2 bases short and J 4 bases short, with 12 bases between. This chain's CDR3 is CASSLSEELYEQYF. In nucleotides, the CDR3 is TGTGCCAGCAGCTTATCGGAGGAACTGTACGAGCAGTACTTC.

This clonotype occurred a few times. A far larger clone is off by one base, so a read error is likely. This rearrangement joins TRBV5-4 to TRBJ2-3; a possible D gene is TRBD2 (5 bases). Germline CDR1 is SGHNT and CDR2 is YYREEE (reference sequence). CDR3 size: 11 residues. The CDR3 is CAGSPGDTQYF. The CDR3 nucleotides read TGTGCCGGCAGCCCGGGGGATACGCAGTATTTT.

In its sample, this clonotype was seen many times. The genes are TRBV9 and TRBJ1-5; no firm D call. Looked up from germline, CDR1 is SGDLS and CDR2 is YYNGEE. This CDR3 is built from 13 residues. V shed 4 bases and J shed 7 bases, with 12 bases lying between them. CDR3 in amino acids: CASSRGWAQPQHF. The CDR3 DNA sequence: TGTGCCAGCAGCCGCGGTTGGGCACAGCCCCAGCATTTT.